Each of the 26 T cell receptor beta chains below was sequenced from the same sample in a study of cytomegalovirus exposure and HLA in healthy donors. The PCR was carried out with 60 Vbeta primers and 13 Jbeta primers. The assay was immunoSEQ multiplex PCR, and TCRdb's table has in-frame clones only and misses some. The sample table includes about 120,000 clones. What was sequenced was PBMCs. These receptors were collected from a man aged 18 to 29 in good health and CMV-seronegative.

The CDR3: CASSEGQLEAFF. CDR3 bases: TGCGCCAGCAGCGAAGGACAGCTTGAAGCTTTCTTT. J is TRBJ1-1 and V is TRBV5-1; D is possibly TRBD1 (6 bases). Between the trimmed V and J ends, which lost 4 bases and 7 bases, there was a span of 11 bases. This CDR3 region has 12 residues. Per the germline V gene, CDR1 is SGHRS and CDR2 is YFSETQ.

J is TRBJ1-1 and V is TRBV5-1; D call uncertain. CDR3 length: 14 amino acids. Trimming left V 2 bases short and J 3 bases short, with 11 bases between. Germline V lookup: CDR1 SGHRS, CDR2 YFSETQ. CDR3: CASSFAGRYTEAFF. The DNA for the CDR3 is TGCGCCAGCAGCTTCGCAGGTCGGTACACTGAAGCTTTCTTT.

The rearrangement links TRBV9 to TRBJ2-3; D is possibly TRBD2 (6 bases). V lost 0 bases and J 0 bases, leaving 20 bases between the germline ends. This CDR3 contains 19 residues. CDR1 SGDLS and CDR2 YYNGEE come from the germline V gene. The chain's CDR3 is CASSVGPASRDSSTDTQYF. The CDR3 DNA reads TGTGCCAGCAGCGTAGGGCCCGCCTCCCGGGACTCAAGCACAGATACGCAGTATTTT. The variable domain in full, with the rest retrieved from reference TRBV9 and TRBJ2-3, is DSGVTQTPKHLITATGQRVTLRCSPRSGDLSVYWYQQSLDQGLQFLIQYYNGEERAKGNILERFSAQQFPDLHSELNLSSLELGDSALYFCASSVGPASRDSSTDTQYFGPGTRLTVL.

The chain carries TRBV18 and TRBJ1-5; TRBD1 might be the D (5 bases). This CDR3 has 15 residues. Germline values: CDR1 KGHSH, CDR2 LQKENI. V was clipped by 4 bases and J by 0 bases, with 10 bases between them. The CDR3 protein is CASSLGQSSNQPQHF. Here the CDR3 DNA reads TGTGCCAGCTCACTTGGACAAAGTAGCAATCAGCCCCAGCATTTT.

This chain joins TRBV6-1 and TRBJ2-7; TRBD1 aligns across 7 bases. The V and J ends lost 2 bases and 5 bases, in that order; junction bases with no gene match: 12. Per germline, CDR1 MNHNS and CDR2 SASEGT. CDR3 length: 16 amino acids. Here the CDR3 reads CASSELAGGTSDEQYF. Written as DNA, the CDR3 is TGTGCCAGCAGTGAATTGGCAGGGGGTACCTCGGACGAGCAGTACTTC.

The V and J genes are TRBV28 and TRBJ2-6; TRBD1 is a possible D gene (5 bases). This CDR3 is 17 amino acids long. The V and J ends lost 3 bases and 0 bases respectively, with 12 bases between them. The germline CDR1 and CDR2 sequences are MDHEN and SYDVKM. In DNA, the CDR3 is TGTGCCAGCAGTTTGCAGGGTCCGCTCTCTGGGGCCAACGTCCTGACTTTC. It codes for CASSLQGPLSGANVLTF.

The rearrangement uses TRBV11-3 and TRBJ2-6, with D perhaps matching TRBD2 (5 bases). CDR1 and CDR2 from the germline V gene are SGHNT and YENEEA. The V gene lost 1 base and the J gene lost 1 base, with 5 bases spanning the gap. This CDR3 is 15 amino acids long. The CDR3 sequence is CASSLGGSGANVLTF. DNA for the CDR3: TGTGCCAGCAGCTTAGGAGGGTCTGGGGCCAACGTCCTGACTTTC.

The chain joins TRBV6-1 to TRBJ2-5; 7 bases map to TRBD1. V trimming: 4 bases; J trimming: 3 bases; junction bases outside the gene matches: 8. The CDR3 totals 15 residues. Germline V CDR1 and CDR2: MNHNS, SASEGT. CDR3 region: CASSVSRGPEETQYF. CDR3 sequence (DNA): TGTGCCAGCAGTGTGTCAAGGGGGCCGGAAGAGACCCAGTACTTC.

V gene TRBV13 combines with J gene TRBJ2-5; 7 bases fit TRBD1. Trimming removed 1 base from V and 2 bases from J; junction bases left unmatched: 7. The CDR3 loop spans 16 amino acids. Germline V gene sequence: CDR1 PRHDT, CDR2 FYEKMQ (reference sequence). The CDR3 is CASSLEATGTQETQYF. DNA for the CDR3: TGTGCCAGCAGCTTAGAGGCGACAGGGACACAAGAGACCCAGTACTTC.

The gene calls are TRBV7-2 and TRBJ2-3; 7 bases line up with TRBD2. J was trimmed by 7 bases and V by 1 base; bases with no gene match: 5. The CDR3 length is 14 residues. Germline V gene sequence: CDR1 SGHTA, CDR2 FQGNSA. CDR3 sequence: CASSLGASGNTQYF. The DNA of the CDR3 is TGTGCCAGCAGCTTAGGCGCTAGCGGTAATACGCAGTATTTT. The full variable domain, rest sourced from reference TRBV7-2 and TRBJ2-3, is GAGVSQSPSNKVTEKGKDVELRCDPISGHTALYWYRQSLGQGLEFLIYFQGNSAPDKSGLPSDRFSAERTGGSVSTLTIQRTQQEDSAVYLCASSLGASGNTQYFGPGTRLTVL.

The chain carries TRBV2 and TRBJ1-2; TRBD1 might be the D (6 bases). The V and J ends lost 6 bases and 8 bases respectively, with 25 bases between them. The CDR3 contains 16 residues. CDR1 and CDR2 from the germline V gene are SNHLY and FYNNEI. This CDR3 is CASSALGGGGLRGYTF. DNA of the CDR3: TGTGCCAGCAGCGCCCTTGGGGGCGGAGGTCTCCGGGGCTACACCTTC.

This chain joins TRBV14 and TRBJ2-1, with D possibly matching TRBD2 (5 bases). The ends were cut back, 0 bases at V and 8 bases at J, with 8 bases in the middle. The CDR3 is 13 amino acids. Germline lookup yields CDR1 SGHDN and CDR2 FVKESK. CDR3 residues: CASSQELDDEQFF. For the CDR3, the DNA is TGTGCCAGCAGCCAAGAACTAGACGATGAGCAGTTCTTC.

The chain links TRBV19 to TRBJ1-2; D might be TRBD1 (6 bases). The CDR3 is 14 amino acids. Germline lookup yields CDR1 LNHDA and CDR2 SQIVND (reference sequence). V lost 4 bases and J 4 bases, leaving 13 bases between the germline ends. In nucleotides, the CDR3 is TGTGCCAGTAGTACTGAGGGGGGGACCTATGGCTACACCTTC. This encodes CASSTEGGTYGYTF.

For this clone: The CDR3 carries no conserved terminal phenylalanine or tryptophan, so it likely arises from a read error. Because the CDR3's place on the DNA is in doubt, the DNA is left out and the CDR3 is given as listed by TCRdb. The chain couples TRBV11-2 to TRBJ1-2; whether TRBD1, the table's D call, matches the DNA was not checked. The CDR3 spans 12 amino acids, including both terminal residues. The germline V gene encodes CDR1 SGHAT and CDR2 FQNNGV. CDR3 loop: CASSLGGRQFHS.

V gene TRBV5-1 combines with J gene TRBJ2-5; TRBD1 is a possible D gene (6 bases). The DNA end lines up better with TRBJ2-7; the J call may be wrong. This CDR3 region has 14 residues. The germline gives CDR1 SGHRS, CDR2 YFSETQ. The CDR3 spells CASSLGGAGDEQYF. DNA of the CDR3: TGCGCCAGCAGCTTGGGTGGGGCAGGGGACGAGCAGTACTTC.

J is TRBJ2-1 and V is TRBV9; 14 bases line up with TRBD2. This CDR3 has 16 amino acids. V gave up 0 bases and J gave up 11 bases; unmatched junction bases: 7. Germline V CDR1 and CDR2: SGDLS, YYNGEE. CDR3 sequence (DNA): TGTGCCAGCAGCGTAGTTGTGGGACTAGCGGGGGACAAGCAGTTCTTC. Translation: CASSVVVGLAGDKQFF.

The chain recombines TRBV28 with TRBJ1-3; 9 nucleotides line up with TRBD1. Losses at the gene ends were 4 bases for V and 0 bases for J; bases not matched to a gene: 4. The CDR3 contains 16 residues. The germline CDR1 and CDR2 sequences are MDHEN and SYDVKM. The CDR3 sequence: CASSSGTGTSGNTIYF. In DNA, the CDR3 is TGTGCCAGCAGTTCCGGGACAGGGACCTCTGGAAACACCATATATTTT. Looking up the rest from reference TRBV28 and TRBJ1-3 gives the full variable domain: DVKVTQSSRYLVKRTGEKVFLECVQDMDHENMFWYRQDPGLGLRLIYFSYDVKMKEKGDIPEGYSVSREKKERFSLILESASTNQTSMYLCASSSGTGTSGNTIYFGEGSWLTVV.

The chain uses TRBV2 and TRBJ2-7, with D perhaps TRBD2 (6 bases). From germline, CDR1 is SNHLY and CDR2 FYNNEI. Trimming left V 3 bases short and J 2 bases short, with 14 bases between. This CDR3 comprises 15 residues. Written as DNA, the CDR3 is TGTGCCAGCAGTGATTTAGCGGAAATTACCTACGAGCAGTACTTC. Translated, it gives CASSDLAEITYEQYF. Together with reference TRBV2 and TRBJ2-7, the CDR3 gives the full variable domain: EPEVTQTPSHQVTQMGQEVILRCVPISNHLYFYWYRQILGQKVEFLVSFYNNEISEKSEIFDDQFSVERPDGSNFTLKIRSTKLEDSAMYFCASSDLAEITYEQYFGPGTRLTVT.

The chain is built from TRBV5-4 and TRBJ2-1, with a possible D match to TRBD2 (6 bases). The CDR3 contains 13 residues. Trimming shortened V by 3 bases and J by 8 bases, and 12 bases separated the two germline ends. In germline, CDR1 is SGHNT, CDR2 YYREEE (reference sequence). The CDR3 bases are TGTGCCAGCAGCTCGACTAGTGGGGATGAGCAGTTCTTC. Its protein is CASSSTSGDEQFF.

V gene TRBV10-3 combines with J gene TRBJ2-1; 9 bases map to TRBD1. The CDR3 is made up of 14 amino acids. V lost 6 bases, J lost 3 bases, and 3 bases stayed unmatched. Germline values: CDR1 ENHRY, CDR2 SYGVKD. The CDR3 loop reads CAISRQGVYNEQFF. Here the CDR3 DNA reads TGTGCCATCAGCCGACAGGGGGTCTACAATGAGCAGTTCTTC.

The chain has TRBV6-4 and TRBJ1-2, with D possibly TRBD1 on 6 matching bases. Per the germline V gene, CDR1 is MRHNA and CDR2 is SNTAGT. The CDR3 totals 15 residues. Trimming removed 1 base from V and 2 bases from J, with 11 bases in between. The CDR3 sequence is CASSDLGQINYGYTF. CDR3 nucleotide sequence: TGTGCCAGCAGTGACTTAGGACAGATCAACTATGGCTACACCTTC.

The chain links TRBV5-8 to TRBJ2-2, with TRBD1 as a possible D gene (7 bases). Trimming took 4 bases from V and 1 from J, leaving 14 bases between them. The CDR3 contains 16 residues. CDR1 is SGHTS, CDR2 YDEGEE, per germline. CDR3 sequence (DNA): TGTGCCAGCAGCCGCTACAGGGGAGGGAACACCGGGGAGCTGTTTTTT. Translation: CASSRYRGGNTGELFF.

This chain connects TRBV19 to TRBJ1-2, with a weak D call TRBD1 (5 bases). Trimming removed 4 bases at V and 4 bases at J, with 13 bases between. CDR3 length: 14 amino acids. The germline V gene encodes CDR1 LNHDA and CDR2 SQIVND (reference sequence). In DNA, the CDR3 is TGTGCCAGTAGTAAGGGGCCTCAGAGCTATGGCTACACCTTC. Translated: CASSKGPQSYGYTF.

The V gene is TRBV11-3, the J gene TRBJ2-1; maybe TRBD2 (6 bases). The CDR3 is made up of 15 amino acids. CDR1 is SGHNT, CDR2 YENEEA, per germline. The germline V and J ends were trimmed by 5 bases and 7 bases, with 18 bases remaining between them. Here the CDR3 DNA reads TGTGCCAGCAGCATAAGACTATCAGGGAGGAATGAGCAGTTCTTC. This gives the protein CASSIRLSGRNEQFF.

V gene TRBV7-8 combines with J gene TRBJ1-3, with 9 bases fitting TRBD1. The CDR3 length is 17 residues. Trimming took 3 bases from V and 4 from J; bases not matched to a gene: 10. CDR1 is SGHVS and CDR2 is FQNEAQ in the germline V gene. In nucleotides, the CDR3 is TGTGCCAGCAGCTTGCAGATGGGACAGGGTTCGGGAAACACCATATATTTT. It encodes CASSLQMGQGSGNTIYF.

The chain joins TRBV11-3 to TRBJ2-3; D perhaps matches TRBD2 (6 bases). The CDR3 runs to 15 residues. Germline loops: CDR1 SGHNT, CDR2 YENEEA. V lost 2 bases, J lost 1 base, and 10 bases lay in between. CDR3 DNA sequence: TGTGCCAGCAGCTTATTTGGCGGGGGCACAGATACGCAGTATTTT. Translating gives CASSLFGGGTDTQYF.